The 8 T cell receptor beta chains presented below share a single source sample, sequenced in a study of blood T cell repertoires in COVID-19. Some clones are missing from TCRdb's copy, which holds only in-frame ones; the method was immunoSEQ multiplex PCR. The sample contains around 250,000 clones, about 84% of which appear only once. Sequencing was carried out using peripheral blood. The receptor source for this set is a woman of 80 years or more with COVID-19, enrolled during active disease.

The J gene is TRBJ2-7, the V gene TRBV19, with a tentative D call TRBD1 (5 bases). V was shortened by 10 bases and J by 2 bases, with 18 bases between the two germline ends. The CDR3 loop spans 14 amino acids. The germline V gene has CDR1 LNHDA and CDR2 SQIVND (reference sequence). The CDR3 coding sequence is TGTGCCACCCAAACCGGGCAGGGCCCCTACGAGCAGTACTTC. Protein sequence: CATQTGQGPYEQYF.

The V and J genes are TRBV6-6 and TRBJ2-7, with D uncertain. Germline V lookup: CDR1 MNHNY, CDR2 SVGAGI (reference sequence). This CDR3 comprises 13 residues. V was pared by 2 bases and J by 2 bases, with 7 bases between. The CDR3 reads CASSYMRTYEQYF. CDR3 nucleotides: TGTGCCAGCAGTTACATGCGAACCTACGAGCAGTACTTC.

The chain carries TRBV5-1 and TRBJ1-3; 9 positions agree with TRBD1. Germline V gene lookup returns CDR1 SGHRS and CDR2 YFSETQ. The ends lost 3 bases at V and 3 bases at J; junction bases unmatched: 10. The CDR3 runs 17 residues. The CDR3 loop reads CASSWGSTGGGGNTIYF. DNA for the CDR3: TGCGCCAGCAGCTGGGGTTCTACAGGGGGCGGTGGAAACACCATATATTTT.

The chain has TRBV27 and TRBJ2-1; D not certain. Germline CDR1 MNHEY, CDR2 SMNVEV (reference sequence). Trimming removed 6 bases from V and 0 bases from J, with 15 bases in between. CDR3 length equals 16 residues. CDR3 protein: CASSGVGDGSYNEQFF. CDR3 DNA: TGTGCCAGCAGCGGAGTCGGCGATGGCTCCTACAATGAGCAGTTCTTC.

This chain uses TRBV28 with TRBJ1-2; D possibly corresponds to TRBD1 (5 bases). The V gene lost 7 bases and the J gene lost 4 bases, with 13 bases spanning the gap. The CDR3 has 13 residues. The germline V gene encodes CDR1 MDHEN and CDR2 SYDVKM. CDR3 region: CASTTTEPYGYTF. CDR3 DNA: TGTGCCAGCACCACGACAGAACCCTATGGCTACACCTTC.

V and J are TRBV19 and TRBJ2-1, with 10 bases fitting TRBD1. This CDR3 comprises 16 residues. V was pared by 1 base and J by 8 bases, with 8 bases of the junction left unmatched. Germline lookup yields CDR1 LNHDA and CDR2 SQIVND (reference sequence). DNA for the CDR3: TGTGCCAGTAGTATAGGAGGCCGGACAGGGGGATATGAGCAGTTCTTC. This encodes CASSIGGRTGGYEQFF.

This clone was detected a few times. The gene calls are TRBV5-1 and TRBJ1-6; the match to TRBD1 covers 7 bases. Germline lookup yields CDR1 SGHRS and CDR2 YFSETQ. With 5 bases clipped from V and 8 bases from J, the junction kept 10 bases outside the gene matches. The CDR3 length is 15 residues. CDR3 DNA: TGCGCCAGCAGAGATACGGGACAGCCTTATTCACCCCTCCACTTT. Its translation is CASRDTGQPYSPLHF. The full variable domain, completed using reference TRBV5-1 and TRBJ1-6, is KAGVTQTPRYLIKTRGQQVTLSCSPISGHRSVSWYQQTPGQGLQFLFEYFSETQRNKGNFPGRFSGRQFSNSRSEMNVSTLELGDSALYLCASRDTGQPYSPLHFGNGTRLTVT.

V gene TRBV6-5 combines with J gene TRBJ1-1, with D possibly matching TRBD1 (6 bases). In germline, CDR1 is MNHEY, CDR2 SVGAGI. The CDR3 has 14 residues. Trimming left V 6 bases short and J 2 bases short, with 13 bases between. Written as DNA, the CDR3 is TGTGCCAGCAGGCCGGGACAAATTAACACTGAAGCTTTCTTT. Amino acid sequence: CASRPGQINTEAFF.